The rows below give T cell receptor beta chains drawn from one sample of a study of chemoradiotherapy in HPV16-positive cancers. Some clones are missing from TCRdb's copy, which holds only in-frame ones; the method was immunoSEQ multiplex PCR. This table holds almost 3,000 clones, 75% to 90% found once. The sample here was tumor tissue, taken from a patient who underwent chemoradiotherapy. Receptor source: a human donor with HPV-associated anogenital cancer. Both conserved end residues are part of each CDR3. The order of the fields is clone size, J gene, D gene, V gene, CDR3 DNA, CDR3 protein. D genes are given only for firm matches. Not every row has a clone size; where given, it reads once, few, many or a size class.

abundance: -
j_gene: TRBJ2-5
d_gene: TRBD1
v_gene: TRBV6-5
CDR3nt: TGTGCCAGCAGTTACTCGGGGGACAGGATGTCTGAGACCCAGTACTTC
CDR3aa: CASSYSGDRMSETQYF

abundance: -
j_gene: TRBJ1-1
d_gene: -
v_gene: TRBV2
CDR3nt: TGTGCCAGCACTATGGACCCCATGAACACTGAAGCTTTCTTT
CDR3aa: CASTMDPMNTEAFF

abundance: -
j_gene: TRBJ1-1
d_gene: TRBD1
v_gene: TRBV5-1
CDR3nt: TGCGCCAGCAGCTTGACCGGGACAGGGAACACTGAAGCTTTCTTT
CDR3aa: CASSLTGTGNTEAFF

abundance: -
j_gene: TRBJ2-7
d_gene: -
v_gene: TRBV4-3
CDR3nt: TGCGCCAGCAGCCAAGATCGGGCGGCCTCGGAGCAGTACTTC
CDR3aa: CASSQDRAASEQYF

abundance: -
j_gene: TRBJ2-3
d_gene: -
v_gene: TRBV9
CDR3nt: TGTGCCAGCAGCGTAGGCGGACTCAGCGCAGATACGCAGTATTTT
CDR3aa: CASSVGGLSADTQYF

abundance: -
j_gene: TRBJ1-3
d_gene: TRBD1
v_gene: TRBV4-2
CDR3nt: TGTGCCAGCAGCCAACAGGACAGGGGAGGAAACACCATATATTTT
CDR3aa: CASSQQDRGGNTIYF

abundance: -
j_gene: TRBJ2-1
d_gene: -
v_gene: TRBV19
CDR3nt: TGTGCCAGTAGTATAAAAGCGGCTATGGGCAATGAGCAGTTCTTC
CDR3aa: CASSIKAAMGNEQFF

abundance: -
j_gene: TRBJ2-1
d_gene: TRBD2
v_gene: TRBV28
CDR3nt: TGTGCCACCCAGGGACTAGCGGGAGGGCCTGGCAATGAGCAGTTCTTC
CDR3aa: CATQGLAGGPGNEQFF

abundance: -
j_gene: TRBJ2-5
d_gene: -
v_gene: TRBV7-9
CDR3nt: TGTGCCAGCAGTCCCGGTAGTAGAGAGACCCAGTACTTC
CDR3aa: CASSPGSRETQYF

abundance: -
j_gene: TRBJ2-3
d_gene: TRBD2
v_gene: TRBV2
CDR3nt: TGTGCCAGCACTGGACTAGCGGGGTCTAGCACAGATACGCAGTATTTT
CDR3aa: CASTGLAGSSTDTQYF

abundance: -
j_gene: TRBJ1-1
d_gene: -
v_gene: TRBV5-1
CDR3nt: TGCGCCAGCAGCTTGGGGACCGGCCTTGGGGCTTTCTTT
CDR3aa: CASSLGTGLGAFF

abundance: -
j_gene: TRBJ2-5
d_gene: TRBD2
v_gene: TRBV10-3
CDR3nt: TGTGCCACCGGGACTAGCGGGGGGTTTCAAGAGACCCAGTACTTC
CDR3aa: CATGTSGGFQETQYF

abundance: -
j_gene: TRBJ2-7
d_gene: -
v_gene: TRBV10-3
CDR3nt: TGTGCCATCAGTGATCTCCAGCGGGCGTTCTTC
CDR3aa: CAISDLQRAFF

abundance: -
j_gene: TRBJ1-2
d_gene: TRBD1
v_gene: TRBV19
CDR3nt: TGTGCCAGTACCCCCGCCCGGGACAGGGGGCTCGGCTATGGCTACACCTTC
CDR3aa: CASTPARDRGLGYGYTF

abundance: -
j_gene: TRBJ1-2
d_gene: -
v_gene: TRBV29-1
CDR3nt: TGCAGCGTTGACCCGCCCGACAGGAGCTATGGCTACACCTTC
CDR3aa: CSVDPPDRSYGYTF

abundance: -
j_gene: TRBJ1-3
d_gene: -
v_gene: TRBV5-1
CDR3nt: TGCGCCAGCAGCAGGAGGGACCGCAACTCTGGAAACACCATATATTTT
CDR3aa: CASSRRDRNSGNTIYF

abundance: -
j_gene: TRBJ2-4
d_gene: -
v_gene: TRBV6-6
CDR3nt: TGTGCCAGCAGTGGGGGAGCCAAAAACATTCAGTACTTC
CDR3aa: CASSGGAKNIQYF

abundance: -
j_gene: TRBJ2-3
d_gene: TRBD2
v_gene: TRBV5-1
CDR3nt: TGCGCCAGCAGCTGGCGCTTCGGAAGCGGGGGGCGCACAGATACGCAGTATTTT
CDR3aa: CASSWRFGSGGRTDTQYF

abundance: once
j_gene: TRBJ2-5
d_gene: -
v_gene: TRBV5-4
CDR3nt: TGTGCCAGCAGCTCCAGATTCGGGCACCAAGAGACCCAGTACTTC
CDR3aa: CASSSRFGHQETQYF

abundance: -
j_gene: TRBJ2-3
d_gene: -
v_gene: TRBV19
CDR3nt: TGTGCCAGTAGTCCCCGGAGGAGGGGCGGACCAGATACGCAGTATTTT
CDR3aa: CASSPRRRGGPDTQYF

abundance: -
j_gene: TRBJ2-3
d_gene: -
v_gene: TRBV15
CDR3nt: TGTGCCACCAGCAGACGGGACCAAAGAACAGATACGCAGTATTTT
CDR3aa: CATSRRDQRTDTQYF

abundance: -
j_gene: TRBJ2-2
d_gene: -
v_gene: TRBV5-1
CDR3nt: TGCGCCAGCAGCGCACACCAGGGGCCCGGGGAGCTGTTTTTT
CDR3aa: CASSAHQGPGELFF

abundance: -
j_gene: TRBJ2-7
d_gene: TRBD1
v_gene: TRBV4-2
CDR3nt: TGTGCCAGCAGCCAGGCGACAGGGGGCATCCACGAGCAGTACTTC
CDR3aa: CASSQATGGIHEQYF

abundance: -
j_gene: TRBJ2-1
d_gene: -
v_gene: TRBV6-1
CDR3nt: TGTGCCAGCAGCGTAACTTATTCTAGCAATGAGCAGTTCTTC
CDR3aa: CASSVTYSSNEQFF

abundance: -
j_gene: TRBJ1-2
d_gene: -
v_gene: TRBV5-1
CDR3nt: TGCGCCAGCAGCTTGGGGCAGGGAGGCTATGGCTACACCTTC
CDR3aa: CASSLGQGGYGYTF

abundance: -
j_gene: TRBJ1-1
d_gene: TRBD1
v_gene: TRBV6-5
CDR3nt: TGTGCCAGCAGTTACGGGCCAGGGGGGAACACTGAAGCTTTCTTT
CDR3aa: CASSYGPGGNTEAFF

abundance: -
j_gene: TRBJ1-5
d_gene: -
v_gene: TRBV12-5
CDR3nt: TGTGCTAGTGGTCCCGACAGGACCAATCAGCCCCAGCATTTT
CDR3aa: CASGPDRTNQPQHF

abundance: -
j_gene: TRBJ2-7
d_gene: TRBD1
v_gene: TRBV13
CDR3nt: TGTGCCAGCAGGGACAGGGGAACCTCCTACGAGCAGTACTTC
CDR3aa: CASRDRGTSYEQYF

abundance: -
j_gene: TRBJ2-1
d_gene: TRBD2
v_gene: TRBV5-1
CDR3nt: TGCGCCAGCACGGCTAGCGGGGGCTACAATGAGCAGTTCTTC
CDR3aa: CASTASGGYNEQFF

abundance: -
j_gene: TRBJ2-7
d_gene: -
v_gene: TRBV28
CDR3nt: TGTGCCAGCAGTCCCCCTGAGCGGGCGTCCTACGAGCAGTACTTC
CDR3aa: CASSPPERASYEQYF

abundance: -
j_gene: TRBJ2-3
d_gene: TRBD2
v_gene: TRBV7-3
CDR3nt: TGTGCCAGCAGTTTCCGACTAGCGGGAGTGCTTACGCAGTATTTT
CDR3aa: CASSFRLAGVLTQYF

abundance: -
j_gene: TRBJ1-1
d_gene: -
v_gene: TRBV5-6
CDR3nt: TGTGCCAGCAGCCTACTGGTCACCTCCGAAAAGGGGGAAGCTTTCTTT
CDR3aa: CASSLLVTSEKGEAFF

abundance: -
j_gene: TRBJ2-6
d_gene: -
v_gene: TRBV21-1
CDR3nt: TGTGCCAGCAGTTTCATGGCCAACGTCCTGACTTTC
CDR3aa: CASSFMANVLTF

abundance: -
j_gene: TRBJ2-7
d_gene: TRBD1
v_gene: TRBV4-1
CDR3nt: TGCGCCAGCAGTTACGACAGGGGGTCGGCCTACGAGCAGTACTTC
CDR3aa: CASSYDRGSAYEQYF

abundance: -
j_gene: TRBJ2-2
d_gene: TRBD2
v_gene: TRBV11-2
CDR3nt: TGTGCCAGCAGCCCCTCGCCGGGACTAGCGGGTCTTACCGGGGAGCTGTTTTTT
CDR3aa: CASSPSPGLAGLTGELFF

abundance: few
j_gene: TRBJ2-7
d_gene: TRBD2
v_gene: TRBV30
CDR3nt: TGTGCCTGGAAATCTAGCGGGATCTCTAGGGAGCAGTACTTC
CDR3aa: CAWKSSGISREQYF

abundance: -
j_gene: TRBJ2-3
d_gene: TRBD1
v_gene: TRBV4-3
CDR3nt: TGCGCCAGCAGCCTCCTCGGGACAGGGAGGACAGATACGCAGTATTTT
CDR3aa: CASSLLGTGRTDTQYF